This TCR beta chain is from a study of blood T cell repertoires in COVID-19. Looking at the study overall: Italy, Spain and the United States were the sources of the convalescent and acute COVID-19 samples. PBMCs, B-cell-depleted T cells, or T cells were the source of the cDNA or gDNA that made up the material.

As handled by the study authors: Reference gene primer amplification gave estimated nucleated cell counts. TCRdb's copy holds only in-frame clones and misses some; the assay was immunoSEQ multiplex PCR. V, J and clone size reflect that table, while D and trimming were determined from the DNA. The sample shows approximately 75,000 clones, approximately 82% of them seen only once. Germline V CDR1 and CDR2: MNHEY, SMNVEV (reference sequence). V was trimmed by 4 bases and J by 5 bases, leaving 7 bases between them. The CDR3 spans 12 residues. The source material was peripheral blood. This clonotype was sampled from a woman older than 75 with acute or convalescent COVID-19. This chain connects TRBV27 to TRBJ2-3; tentatively, D is TRBD1 (6 bases). Here the CDR3 DNA reads TGTGCCAGCAGTTCACAGGGAGATACGCAGTATTTT. Translating it yields CASSSQGDTQYF.